This entry describes one TCR beta chain. The antigen it recognizes is unknown. The input lacks base qualities; no much larger clone sits a single base away. This record comes from a study of blood T cell repertoires in COVID-19 (dated by TCRdb to 2018 to 2021). Regarding the research as a whole: Samples from collaborators originated in the United States, Italy and Spain and spanned both the acute and convalescent phases of COVID-19. Subjects who had been exposed to COVID-19, were actively infected with it, or had recovered from it provided the deeply sampled blood TCRbeta repertoires that made up the dataset. Samples came from the ongoing ImmuneRACE study (first 160 participants) plus 1,254 subjects from 6 global collaborators. Where available, HLA class I and class II types were taken from metadata supplied by the sample provider and were not determined by assay-based typing. Nearly every sample came with metadata listing a de-identified subject ID, COVID-19 status, age in years and sex. The repertoires were made available in a free public database intended to serve as a resource for research on the immune response to SARS-CoV-2. The material from the prospective study consisted of cDNA or gDNA derived from T cells, B-cell-depleted T cells, or PBMCs.

TCRbeta CDR3 regions were amplified from genomic DNA using the immunoSEQ Assay, a bias-controlled multiplex PCR. On the study's bioinformatics: The number of nucleated cells in each sample was estimated by amplification of reference gene primers within the assay. To quantify the absolute abundance of each unique TCRbeta CDR3 rearrangement, sequence reads were collapsed and filtered. Productive Simpson clonality was computed per sample as the square root of Simpson's diversity index over productive rearrangements. Entries here come from immuneACCESS through TCRdb and include only in-frame sequences with V and J called. Some clones fail to appear in such tables; in the studies checked, an unresolved V gene covers under half of the shortfall, and the cause of the remainder is unknown. The DNA gave D and trimming, while V, J and clone size come from that table. This sample lists tens of thousands of clones; 90% were detected once. The top ten clones comprise more than 15% of the sample.

The paper as a whole reports these results and caveats: Clinical and demographic metadata were provided uncurated, with the amount varying by source and participant.

Whole blood was collected in K2EDTA tubes by collaborating institutions according to the institutions' own protocols. For TCRbeta analysis, collaborators shipped samples in one of three forms: frozen whole blood, isolated PBMCs, or DNA extracted from either of those sample types. The receptor comes from an elderly man with acute or convalescent COVID-19. The sequencing sample was made of peripheral blood.

The CDR3 protein is CASSLATGGGTEAFF. The DNA sequence is as follows: TGTGCCAGCAGTCTTGCGACAGGGGGCGGCACTGAAGCTTTCTTT. In this chain, TRBV6-5 is recombined with TRBJ1-1, and TRBD1 matches 10 of the central bases. After removal of 5 bases from V and 4 bases from J, the junction retains 7 bases not matched to a gene. The CDR3 measures 15 amino acids from cysteine to phenylalanine. Left in the record is the CDR3 DNA by itself, 45 bases read in frame from the first base. Sequences MNHEY (CDR1) and SVGAGI (CDR2) are obtained from the germline V gene.